The 15 T cell receptor beta chains below all came from one sample that was sequenced in a study of blood T cell repertoires in COVID-19. The data were produced by immunoSEQ multiplex PCR, yet TCRdb's version contains in-frame clones alone and is incomplete. This sample has about 210,000 clones, with approximately 86% found just once. Sample: PBMCs or T cells enriched from blood (not recorded which). All receptors come from a woman aged 40 to 50 with acute COVID-19.

The rearrangement links TRBV5-1 to TRBJ2-3; 9 nucleotides match TRBD2. J was trimmed by 1 base and V by 4 bases; bases with no gene match: 7. The germline CDR1 and CDR2 sequences are SGHRS and YFSETQ. The CDR3 has 16 amino acids. This CDR3 reads CASSPAGGVGTDTQYF. CDR3 nucleotide sequence: TGCGCCAGCAGCCCCGCGGGAGGGGTTGGCACAGATACGCAGTATTTT.

The V gene is TRBV9, the J gene TRBJ1-2, with unresolved D. V dropped 4 bases and J dropped 6 bases, with 13 bases sitting between them. Per germline, CDR1 SGDLS and CDR2 YYNGEE. This CDR3 spans 13 amino acids. For the CDR3, the DNA is TGTGCCAGCAGCACTAATCTCGGGAATGGCTACACCTTC. This encodes CASSTNLGNGYTF.

The V gene is TRBV5-1, the J gene TRBJ2-7; the match to TRBD1 covers 10 bases. In germline, CDR1 is SGHRS, CDR2 YFSETQ. The V segment lost 2 bases and the J segment 5 bases; nucleotides outside the gene matches: 4. The CDR3 is made up of 14 amino acids. CDR3 in DNA: TGCGCCAGCAGCTTCGGGACAGGGGTTAACGAGCAGTACTTC. It encodes CASSFGTGVNEQYF. Based on the CDR3 plus reference TRBV5-1 and TRBJ2-7, the full variable domain is KAGVTQTPRYLIKTRGQQVTLSCSPISGHRSVSWYQQTPGQGLQFLFEYFSETQRNKGNFPGRFSGRQFSNSRSEMNVSTLELGDSALYLCASSFGTGVNEQYFGPGTRLTVT.

The chain is built from TRBV10-2 and TRBJ1-5; 7 positions agree with TRBD1. The germline V gene encodes CDR1 WSHSY and CDR2 SAAADI. The CDR3 extends over 13 amino acids. The V and J ends lost 11 bases and 5 bases, in that order; junction bases with no gene match: 9. The CDR3 DNA reads TGCGCCTGCCGACAGGGACGGGATCAGCCCCAGCATTTT. Its translation: CACRQGRDQPQHF.

The chain combines TRBV5-8 with TRBJ1-5; D possibly corresponds to TRBD1 (5 bases). This CDR3 comprises 18 residues. Germline-derived CDR1 and CDR2 are SGHTS and YDEGEE. V shed 0 bases and J shed 4 bases, with 20 bases lying between them. CDR3 loop: CASSLVVAGRRRNQPQHF. For the CDR3, the DNA is TGTGCCAGCAGCTTGGTGGTTGCAGGGCGTAGAAGGAATCAGCCCCAGCATTTT.

The chain carries TRBV6-5 and TRBJ2-7; 13 nucleotides line up with TRBD2. The ends lost 4 bases at V and 2 bases at J; junction bases unmatched: 5. This CDR3 spans 16 amino acids. Germline V gives CDR1 MNHEY, CDR2 SVGAGI. The DNA for the CDR3 is TGTGCCAGCAGTTCCAAAGGACTAGCGGGAGCCTACGAGCAGTACTTC. The encoded protein is CASSSKGLAGAYEQYF.

The V gene is TRBV2, the J gene TRBJ2-3, with TRBD1 matching 9 bases. The V and J ends lost 6 bases and 4 bases, in that order; junction bases with no gene match: 5. CDR1 and CDR2 (germline): SNHLY, FYNNEI. The CDR3 consists of 14 residues. The CDR3 DNA reads TGTGCCAGCAGAGGGACAGGGAACGCAGATACGCAGTATTTT. Its protein product is CASRGTGNADTQYF. The full variable domain, in which reference TRBV2 and TRBJ2-3 provide the parts outside the CDR3, is EPEVTQTPSHQVTQMGQEVILRCVPISNHLYFYWYRQILGQKVEFLVSFYNNEISEKSEIFDDQFSVERPDGSNFTLKIRSTKLEDSAMYFCASRGTGNADTQYFGPGTRLTVL.

The rearrangement joins TRBV6-1 to TRBJ2-7; 11 bases agree with TRBD1. Germline CDR1 MNHNS, CDR2 SASEGT. V lost 2 bases, J lost 5 bases, and 2 bases stayed unmatched. The CDR3 runs to 14 residues. CDR3 amino acids: CASSEPGQGDEQYF. CDR3 bases: TGTGCCAGCAGTGAACCGGGACAGGGGGACGAGCAGTACTTC.

The V call is TRBV7-7, the J call TRBJ2-1; possible D gene TRBD2, 6 bases. Trimming pared 5 bases from V and 0 bases from J, leaving 11 bases between. The CDR3 length is 15 residues. Looked up from germline, CDR1 is SSHAT and CDR2 is FNYEAQ (reference sequence). CDR3: CASSALGSSYNEQFF. CDR3 DNA: TGTGCCAGCAGCGCGCTCGGGAGCTCCTACAATGAGCAGTTCTTC.

The genes are TRBV30 and TRBJ1-5; 8 bases fit TRBD1. CDR1 is GTSNPN, CDR2 SVGIG, per germline (reference sequence). V lost 0 bases, J lost 4 bases, and 11 bases stayed unmatched. The CDR3 length is 17 residues. The CDR3 DNA sequence: TGTGCCTGGAGTGTTTCCATTACCGGGACAGGTAATCAGCCCCAGCATTTT. Its protein is CAWSVSITGTGNQPQHF. The whole variable domain, remainder taken from reference TRBV30 and TRBJ1-5, is SQTIHQWPATLVQPVGSPLSLECTVEGTSNPNLYWYRQAAGRGLQLLFYSVGIGQISSEVPQNLSASRPQDRQFILSSKKLLLSDSGFYLCAWSVSITGTGNQPQHFGDGTRLSIL.

With regard to this clone: The identical CDR3 is also encoded by other nucleotide sequences in the sample. V usage is TRBV6-5 and J usage is TRBJ2-7, with 14 bases matching TRBD2. The CDR3 loop spans 15 amino acids. V was pared by 2 bases and J by 4 bases, with 1 base of the junction left unmatched. CDR1 and CDR2 (germline): MNHEY, SVGAGI. In DNA, the CDR3 is TGTGCCAGCAGTTACGGGACTAGCGGGAGTTACGAGCAGTACTTC. Protein: CASSYGTSGSYEQYF.

CDR3: CASSLAILAGDANEQFF. In DNA, the CDR3 is TGTGCCAGCAGCTTAGCGATCCTAGCGGGAGATGCCAATGAGCAGTTCTTC. The gene calls are TRBV7-6 and TRBJ2-1; 10 bases line up with TRBD2. Germline loops: CDR1 SGHVS, CDR2 FNYEAQ. V gave up 0 bases and J gave up 6 bases; unmatched junction bases: 8. The CDR3 is 17 residues long.

This rearrangement joins TRBV7-2 to TRBJ2-1; 9 bases are a match to TRBD2. Germline CDR1 reads SGHTA; CDR2 reads FQGNSA. The CDR3 loop spans 15 amino acids. The ends lost 5 bases at V and 4 bases at J; junction bases unmatched: 6. The CDR3 sequence: CASSPTSGPYNEQFF. CDR3 DNA sequence: TGTGCCAGCAGCCCAACTAGCGGGCCTTACAATGAGCAGTTCTTC.

The chain couples TRBV19 to TRBJ1-1; unclear D gene. The CDR3 extends over 14 amino acids. V was clipped by 3 bases and J by 5 bases, with 13 bases between them. Germline assignment: CDR1 LNHDA and CDR2 SQIVND (reference sequence). CDR3 sequence reads: CASSIGGWVTEAFF. The CDR3 nucleotides are TGTGCCAGTAGTATCGGCGGGTGGGTAACTGAAGCTTTCTTT.

V and J are TRBV19 and TRBJ1-1, with 10 bases identical to TRBD1. J gave up 4 bases and V 4 bases, and 18 bases lay outside the gene matches. Germline CDR1 and CDR2: LNHDA and SQIVND (reference sequence). This CDR3 is 19 amino acids long. CDR3 nucleotides: TGTGCCAGTAGTAACCACCCCACTCGACAGGGGGCGTTGAGCACTGAAGCTTTCTTT. Translation: CASSNHPTRQGALSTEAFF.